These 27 T cell receptor beta chains were all obtained from the same sample, sequenced in a study of shared clonotypes between healthy human individuals (dated by TCRdb to between 2020 and 2021). The library was prepared using the immunoSEQ multiplex PCR assay. Entries here come from immuneACCESS through TCRdb and include only in-frame sequences with V and J called. Some clones fail to appear in such tables; in the studies checked, an unresolved V gene covers under half of the shortfall, and the cause of the remainder is unknown. The sample data list about 2 million clones, and approximately 95% of these were observed just once. The top ten clonotypes cover 1.1% of the sample. For the CD8 naive samples, CD45RO-negative cells were positively selected for CCR7, yielding a CD45RA+CCR7+ population from which TemRA cells were excluded. Sequences were obtained from naive CD8+ T cells sorted from blood. The cell subset or site tag for this specimen amounts to: CD45RA+CCR7+. These receptors were collected from a man younger than 35 in good health.

This clone was seen a single time. The CDR3 sequence: CASSGRTSGSYEQYF. The DNA for the CDR3 is TGCGCCAGCAGCGGTAGGACTAGCGGGAGCTACGAGCAGTACTTC. V usage is TRBV4-1 and J usage is TRBJ2-7, with TRBD2 matching 13 bases. V lost 5 bases, J lost 3 bases, and 4 bases stayed unmatched. Germline assignment: CDR1 MGHRA and CDR2 YSYEKL. CDR3 size: 15 residues.

The chain uses TRBV13 and TRBJ2-3, with D perhaps TRBD2 (5 bases). The germline gives CDR1 PRHDT, CDR2 FYEKMQ (reference sequence). The ends were cut back, 1 base at V and 5 bases at J, with 13 bases in the middle. The CDR3 length is 15 residues. The CDR3: CASSLVGGGGDTQYF. CDR3 nucleotides: TGTGCCAGCAGCTTAGTCGGAGGCGGAGGAGATACGCAGTATTTT.

The gene calls are TRBV7-2 and TRBJ2-3, with 10 positions matching TRBD2. The germline V gene has CDR1 SGHTA and CDR2 FQGNSA. The trim removed 3 bases at V and 1 base at J, leaving 1 base unmatched. This CDR3 has 15 amino acids. CDR3 DNA: TGTGCCAGCAGCTTTACTAGCGGGGGCACAGATACGCAGTATTTT. This gives the protein CASSFTSGGTDTQYF. Looking up the rest from reference TRBV7-2 and TRBJ2-3 gives the full variable domain: GAGVSQSPSNKVTEKGKDVELRCDPISGHTALYWYRQSLGQGLEFLIYFQGNSAPDKSGLPSDRFSAERTGGSVSTLTIQRTQQEDSAVYLCASSFTSGGTDTQYFGPGTRLTVL.

The rearrangement links TRBV4-1 to TRBJ2-1; weak D call: TRBD1 (6 bases). V was trimmed by 4 bases and J by 3 bases, leaving 19 bases between them. The germline gives CDR1 MGHRA, CDR2 YSYEKL. This CDR3 region has 17 residues. The CDR3 coding sequence is TGCGCCAGCAGCCCCGGGGTCCTAGGACAGATCTACAATGAGCAGTTCTTC. It codes for CASSPGVLGQIYNEQFF.

The gene calls are TRBV9 and TRBJ2-5; 9 bases are a match to TRBD2. Germline CDR1 SGDLS, CDR2 YYNGEE. The length of the CDR3 is 16 residues. Losses at the gene ends were 4 bases for V and 1 base for J; bases not matched to a gene: 8. The CDR3: CASSLYPSGAQETQYF. CDR3 bases: TGTGCCAGCAGCCTATACCCTAGCGGGGCCCAAGAGACCCAGTACTTC.

The sample holds one count of this clone. The rearrangement joins TRBV5-4 to TRBJ2-1; TRBD2 aligns across 7 bases. There are 17 residues in the CDR3. The V segment lost 4 bases and the J segment 5 bases; nucleotides outside the gene matches: 15. Germline V lookup: CDR1 SGHNT, CDR2 YYREEE (reference sequence). In DNA form, the CDR3 reads TGTGCCAGCAGCAGGGATCGGCTGCGGGGGTTAAACAATGAGCAGTTCTTC. It yields the protein CASSRDRLRGLNNEQFF.

The V call is TRBV28, the J call TRBJ1-2, with 7 bases identical to TRBD1. Trimming took 6 bases from V and 4 from J; bases not matched to a gene: 8. The CDR3 contains 14 residues. Germline assignment: CDR1 MDHEN and CDR2 SYDVKM. The CDR3 DNA is TGTGCCAGCAGAGGGACAGCGGATTTCTATGGCTACACCTTC. The encoded protein is CASRGTADFYGYTF.

The chain joins TRBV4-3 to TRBJ2-7; the D gene is possibly TRBD1 (6 bases). From germline, CDR1 is LGHNA and CDR2 YSLEER. V was pared by 0 bases and J by 4 bases, with 13 bases between. The CDR3 extends over 15 amino acids. The CDR3 sequence is CASSQDLGAWYEQYF. Here the CDR3 DNA reads TGCGCCAGCAGCCAAGATCTGGGGGCTTGGTACGAGCAGTACTTC.

The V and J genes are TRBV7-8 and TRBJ1-2; unclear D gene. V shed 5 bases and J shed 5 bases, with 27 bases lying between them. The germline V gene has CDR1 SGHVS and CDR2 FQNEAQ. The CDR3 runs to 18 residues. CDR3 amino acids: CASSPVMAPSPLKYGYTF. CDR3 bases: TGTGCCAGCAGCCCCGTTATGGCACCCTCCCCCTTAAAGTATGGCTACACCTTC. The whole variable domain, filled in from reference TRBV7-8 and TRBJ1-2, reads GAGVSQSPRYKVAKRGQDVALRCDPISGHVSLFWYQQALGQGPEFLTYFQNEAQLDKSGLPSDRFFAERPEGSVSTLKIQRTQQEDSAVYLCASSPVMAPSPLKYGYTFGSGTRLTVV.

Only one count was recorded for this clone. The V and J genes are TRBV28 and TRBJ1-4; the match to TRBD1 covers 7 bases. The J segment lost 3 bases and the V segment lost 6 bases, leaving 4 bases of the junction unmatched. Germline CDR1 and CDR2: MDHEN and SYDVKM. The CDR3 is 14 residues long. The CDR3 loop reads CASRLTGSNEKLFF. The CDR3, as DNA: TGTGCCAGCAGGTTGACAGGGTCTAATGAAAAACTGTTTTTT.

The chain is built from TRBV10-2 and TRBJ1-1; D possibly corresponds to TRBD1 (6 bases). V dropped 6 bases and J dropped 4 bases, with 21 bases sitting between them. The length of the CDR3 is 16 residues. Germline values: CDR1 WSHSY, CDR2 SAAADI. CDR3 residues: CASRGRLGTFSTEAFF. CDR3 nucleotides: TGCGCCAGCAGGGGTCGTCTCGGGACATTCAGCACTGAAGCTTTCTTT.

This rearrangement joins TRBV9 to TRBJ2-7; TRBD1 aligns across 10 bases. CDR3 length: 16 residues. Germline V CDR1 and CDR2: SGDLS, YYNGEE. V dropped 0 bases and J dropped 5; count of bases not matched to a gene: 8. The CDR3 sequence is CASSVDTGTGVHEQYF. As DNA, the CDR3 is TGTGCCAGCAGCGTAGATACCGGGACAGGGGTCCACGAGCAGTACTTC.

This sequence joins TRBV4-1 and TRBJ2-7, with D possibly called TRBD1 or TRBD2 (7 bases each). The V gene lost 0 bases and the J gene lost 4 bases, with 16 bases spanning the gap. Germline loops: CDR1 MGHRA, CDR2 YSYEKL. CDR3 length equals 16 residues. The CDR3 DNA sequence: TGCGCCAGCAGCCAAGATTGCAGGGGGGGTCTATACGAGCAGTACTTC. This sequence encodes CASSQDCRGGLYEQYF.

This clone has just a few counts. The J gene is TRBJ2-5, the V gene TRBV29-1, with 9 bases fitting TRBD1. Judging by the DNA end, TRBJ2-7 fits better; the J call may be wrong. This CDR3 comprises 13 residues. Germline V gene sequence: CDR1 SQVTM, CDR2 ANQGSEA. The CDR3 loop is CTTRDREGYEQYF. The CDR3 nucleotides are TGCACCACCCGGGACAGGGAGGGCTACGAGCAGTACTTC.

CDR3 DNA: TGTGCCAGCAGTACTTTCACCTTC. Translating it yields CASSTFTF. The chain has TRBV6-1 and TRBJ1-2; D unresolved. The CDR3 has 8 amino acids. V lost 5 bases, J lost 13 bases, and 5 bases lay in between. The germline gives CDR1 MNHNS, CDR2 SASEGT.

Comment on this clone: This specimen includes other DNA sequences encoding the same CDR3. This chain uses TRBV9 with TRBJ1-4; D uncertain. Trimming pared 4 bases from V and 2 bases from J, leaving 12 bases between. CDR3 size: 15 residues. CDR1 and CDR2 (germline): SGDLS, YYNGEE. The CDR3 DNA reads TGTGCCAGCAGCCTAGGCGGGTCGACTAATGAAAAACTGTTTTTT. Amino acid sequence: CASSLGGSTNEKLFF.

This chain joins TRBV27 and TRBJ1-5, with TRBD1 matching 12 bases. The CDR3 consists of 17 residues. The V and J ends lost 4 bases and 4 bases, in that order; junction bases with no gene match: 8. Germline V gives CDR1 MNHEY, CDR2 SMNVEV (reference sequence). The CDR3 nucleotides are TGTGCCAGCAGTTCGGCCATGGGACAGGGGGCGAATCAGCCCCAGCATTTT. Translation gives CASSSAMGQGANQPQHF.

CDR3 nucleotides: TGTGCCAGCAGCCAGGACATCTCTGGAAACACCATATATTTT. It encodes CASSQDISGNTIYF. The chain employs TRBV4-2 and TRBJ1-3, with a tentative D call TRBD1 (5 bases). Germline V CDR1 and CDR2: LGHNA, YNFKEQ. The CDR3 consists of 14 residues. Trimming pared 3 bases from V and 0 bases from J, leaving 6 bases between.

The chain is built from TRBV2 and TRBJ2-2; the match to TRBD2 covers 7 bases. The trim removed 2 bases at V and 0 bases at J, leaving 3 bases unmatched. This CDR3 has 16 residues. Per germline, CDR1 SNHLY and CDR2 FYNNEI. The DNA for the CDR3 is TGTGCCAGCAGTGAATCAGCGGGACCGAACACCGGGGAGCTGTTTTTT. Its protein is CASSESAGPNTGELFF.

This sequence joins TRBV14 and TRBJ2-3, with TRBD1 matching over 9 bases. This CDR3 contains 15 residues. Germline CDR1 SGHDN, CDR2 FVKESK. V lost 1 base to trimming and J lost 5 bases; unmatched junction nucleotides: 4. The CDR3 coding sequence is TGTGCCAGCAGCCAAGCCCGGGGACAGGGAGATACGCAGTATTTT. Amino acid sequence: CASSQARGQGDTQYF.

This chain joins TRBV9 and TRBJ2-7; 8 nucleotides align to TRBD2. There are 15 residues in the CDR3. V was clipped by 0 bases and J by 2 bases; unmatched bases: 4. The V gene's germline CDR1 is SGDLS and CDR2 YYNGEE. The CDR3: CASSVGGRSPYEQYF. For the CDR3, the DNA is TGTGCCAGCAGCGTAGGCGGGAGGTCGCCCTACGAGCAGTACTTC.

This clone was seen just once. The J gene is TRBJ1-3, the V gene TRBV9; D call uncertain. The CDR3 sequence is 19 residues long. Per the germline V gene, CDR1 is SGDLS and CDR2 is YYNGEE. V was trimmed by 4 bases and J by 0 bases, leaving 23 bases between them. This chain's CDR3 is CASSPSEIRTQRSGNTIYF. The CDR3 coding sequence is TGTGCCAGCAGCCCATCAGAGATCCGGACCCAACGCTCTGGAAACACCATATATTTT.

The J gene is TRBJ1-5, the V gene TRBV19, with D possibly TRBD1 on 6 matching bases. From germline, CDR1 is LNHDA and CDR2 SQIVND (reference sequence). Deletions cut 7 bases from V and 6 bases from J, with 16 bases between. The length of the CDR3 is 14 residues. DNA of the CDR3: TGTGCCAGTACCCCGGGGGCAGCTGCTCAGCCCCAGCATTTT. Protein: CASTPGAAAQPQHF.

In this sample, this clone turned up once. The chain combines TRBV29-1 with TRBJ2-4; D is unclear. This CDR3 is 11 amino acids long. V lost 3 bases and J 12 bases, leaving 12 bases between the germline ends. Germline V lookup: CDR1 SQVTM, CDR2 ANQGSEA. The CDR3 DNA follows: TGCAGCGTTGAGGGCAGAACCCCTCAGTACTTC. Amino acids: CSVEGRTPQYF.

The V gene is TRBV29-1, the J gene TRBJ1-1; tentative D call: TRBD1 (6 bases). The V end lost 1 base, the J end lost 1 base, and 13 bases lay between the germline ends. Looked up from germline, CDR1 is SQVTM and CDR2 is ANQGSEA. This CDR3 comprises 15 residues. As DNA, the CDR3 is TGCAGCGTTGAAGCCCCGACAGGCGAGAACACTGAAGCTTTCTTT. This codes for CSVEAPTGENTEAFF.

The chain carries TRBV4-3 and TRBJ2-7; the D is unclear. V was shortened by 0 bases and J by 0 bases, with 9 bases between the two germline ends. The CDR3 consists of 15 residues. Germline loops: CDR1 LGHNA, CDR2 YSLEER. CDR3 in DNA: TGCGCCAGCAGCCAAGAGGAGTATTCCTCCTACGAGCAGTACTTC. Its translation is CASSQEEYSSYEQYF.

The chain recombines TRBV13 with TRBJ2-5; TRBD2 agrees at 7 bases. Unmatched junction bases numbered 5, after V lost 0 bases and J lost 4 bases. The CDR3 is made up of 15 amino acids. Germline CDR1 PRHDT, CDR2 FYEKMQ (reference sequence). The CDR3: CASSLGLAARETQYF. CDR3 coding DNA: TGTGCCAGCAGCTTAGGCCTAGCGGCTAGAGAGACCCAGTACTTC.